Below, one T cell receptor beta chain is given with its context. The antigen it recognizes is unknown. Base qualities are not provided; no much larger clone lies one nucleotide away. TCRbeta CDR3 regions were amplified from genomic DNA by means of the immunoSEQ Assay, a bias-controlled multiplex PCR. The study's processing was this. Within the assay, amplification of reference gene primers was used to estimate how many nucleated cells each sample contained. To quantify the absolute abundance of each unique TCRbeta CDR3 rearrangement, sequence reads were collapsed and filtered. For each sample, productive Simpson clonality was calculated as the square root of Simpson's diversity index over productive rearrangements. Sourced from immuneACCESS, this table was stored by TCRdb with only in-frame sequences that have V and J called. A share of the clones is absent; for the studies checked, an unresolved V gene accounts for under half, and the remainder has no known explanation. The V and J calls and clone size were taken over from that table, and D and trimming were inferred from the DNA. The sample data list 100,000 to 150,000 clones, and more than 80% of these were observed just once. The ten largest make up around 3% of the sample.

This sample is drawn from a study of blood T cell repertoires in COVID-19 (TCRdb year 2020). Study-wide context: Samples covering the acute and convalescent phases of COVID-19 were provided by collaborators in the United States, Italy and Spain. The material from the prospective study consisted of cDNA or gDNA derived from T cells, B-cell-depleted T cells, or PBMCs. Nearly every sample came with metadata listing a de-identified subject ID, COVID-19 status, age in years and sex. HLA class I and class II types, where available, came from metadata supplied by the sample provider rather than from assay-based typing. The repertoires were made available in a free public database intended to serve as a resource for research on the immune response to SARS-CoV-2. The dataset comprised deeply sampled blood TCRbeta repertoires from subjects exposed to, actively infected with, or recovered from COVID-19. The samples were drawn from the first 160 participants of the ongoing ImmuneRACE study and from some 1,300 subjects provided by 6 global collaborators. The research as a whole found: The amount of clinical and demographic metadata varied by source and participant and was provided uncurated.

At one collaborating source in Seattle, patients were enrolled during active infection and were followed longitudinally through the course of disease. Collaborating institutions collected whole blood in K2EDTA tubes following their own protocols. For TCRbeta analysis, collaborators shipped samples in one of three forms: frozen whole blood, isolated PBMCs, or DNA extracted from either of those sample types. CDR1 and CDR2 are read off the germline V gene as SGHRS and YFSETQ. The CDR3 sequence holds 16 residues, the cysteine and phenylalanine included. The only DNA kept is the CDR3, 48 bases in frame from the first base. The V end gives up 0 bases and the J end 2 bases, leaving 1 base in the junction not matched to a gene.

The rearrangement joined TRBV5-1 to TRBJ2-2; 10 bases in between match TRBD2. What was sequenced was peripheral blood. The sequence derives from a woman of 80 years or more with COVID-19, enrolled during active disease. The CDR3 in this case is CASSLGLAGNTGELFF. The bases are TGCGCCAGCAGCTTGGGACTAGCGGGTAACACCGGGGAGCTGTTTTTT.